The clone carrying this T cell receptor (beta chain) was seen a handful of times. Antigen unknown. The sample belongs to a study of regulatory T cells in long-lasting Graves disease. Study summary: Patients with persistent Graves' disease had over 5 years of antithyroid drugs and persistent TSH receptor antibodies. Study-wide points: Relative to new patients (966), persistent patients exhibited greater sharing of public clonotypes (over 2,500).

The time point denotes: persistent/refractory GD, antithyroid drugs over 5 years with positive TRAb. Following extraction of RNA from PBMCs, that RNA was used to make the TCR library. Building of the TCR beta libraries involved iRepertoire HTBI primers and Arm-PCR of CDR3 regions. TCRdb reanalysed the multiplex PCR reads using MiXCR and keeps one entry per CDR3 protein. In the table there are about 290,000 distinct CDR3 sequences, roughly 21% of which are singletons. The sample in question was peripheral blood mononuclear cells (PBMCs), obtained when the disease was refractory, from a patient treated with antithyroid drugs. This clonotype originated in a female donor with Graves disease.

The CDR3 bases are TGTGCCAGCAGTTACTCGAGTCTTCTTGGCGGGGCTTACGAGCAGTACTTC. Its protein is CASSYSSLLGGAYEQYF. The rearrangement uses TRBV6-2 or TRBV6-3 and TRBJ2-7; D may be TRBD2 (6 bases). The germline V and J ends were trimmed by 0 bases and 4 bases, with 19 bases remaining between them. The germline V gene encodes CDR1 MNHEY and CDR2 SVGEGT. The CDR3 loop spans 17 amino acids.